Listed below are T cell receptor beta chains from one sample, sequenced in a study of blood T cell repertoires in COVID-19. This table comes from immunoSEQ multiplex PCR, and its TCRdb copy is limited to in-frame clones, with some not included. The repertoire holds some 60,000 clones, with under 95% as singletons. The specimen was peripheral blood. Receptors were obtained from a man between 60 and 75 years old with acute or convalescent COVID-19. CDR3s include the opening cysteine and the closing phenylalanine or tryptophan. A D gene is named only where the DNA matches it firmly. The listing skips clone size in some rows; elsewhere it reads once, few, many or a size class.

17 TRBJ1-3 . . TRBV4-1 TGCGCCAGCAGCCAAGCCGTCGGCGGCAGCTCTGGAAACACCATATATTTT CASSQAVGGSSGNTIYF
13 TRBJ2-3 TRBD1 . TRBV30 TGTGCCTGGACAGGACAGGCCACAGATACGCAGTATTTT CAWTGQATDTQYF
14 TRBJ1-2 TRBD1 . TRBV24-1 TGTGCCACCAGTGATTACCGGGACAGTGTAGGCTACACCTTC CATSDYRDSVGYTF
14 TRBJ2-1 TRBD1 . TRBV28 TGTGCCAGCCTGAGGGACAGGGGTCAGAGTGAGCAGTTCTTC CASLRDRGQSEQFF
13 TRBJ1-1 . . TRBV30 TGTGCCTGGAGTCAACAAAGGAACACTGAAGCTTTCTTT CAWSQQRNTEAFF
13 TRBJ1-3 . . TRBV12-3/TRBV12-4 TGTGCCAGCAGTTCTAGCTCTGGAAACACCATATATTTT CASSSSSGNTIYF
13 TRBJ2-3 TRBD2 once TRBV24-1 TGTGCCACCAGCGGGGGGGGCACAGATACGCAGTATTTT CATSGGGTDTQYF
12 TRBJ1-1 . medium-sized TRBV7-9 TGTGCCAGCAGCTTTGCTCAGGGTGAAGCTTTCTTT CASSFAQGEAFF
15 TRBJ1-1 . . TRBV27 TGTGCCAGCAGTTTGGAGGGCTCAATACGGGCGGGGGCTTTCTTT CASSLEGSIRAGAFF
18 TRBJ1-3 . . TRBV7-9 TGTGCCAGCAGCAACCCGGTGAGGGCGGCACTATCTGGAAACACCATATATTTT CASSNPVRAALSGNTIYF
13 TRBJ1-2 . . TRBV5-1 TGCGCCAGCAGCTCAGATCATAACTATGGCTACACCTTC CASSSDHNYGYTF
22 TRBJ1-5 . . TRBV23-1 TGCGCCAGCAGTCAATCAAAGTCTCTAACAGGGTCAAAGGTTTATAGCAATCAGCCCCAGCATTTT CASSQSKSLTGSKVYSNQPQHF
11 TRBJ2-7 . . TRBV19 TGTGCCAGTAGTAGAGGTGGCAAGCAGTACTTC CASSRGGKQYF
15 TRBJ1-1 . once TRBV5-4 TGTGCCAGCAGCTTGACTGGCAGGGGAGGGACTGAAGCTTTCTTT CASSLTGRGGTEAFF
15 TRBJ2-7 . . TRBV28 TGTGCCAGCAGTTTCGGACAGACCTCCCTCAGGGAGCAGTACTTC CASSFGQTSLREQYF
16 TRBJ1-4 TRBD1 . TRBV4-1 TGCGCCAGCAGCCCCCGACAGGGCACAACTAATGAAAAACTGTTTTTT CASSPRQGTTNEKLFF
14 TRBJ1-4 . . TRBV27 TGTGCCAGCAGTAGGACAGAAGGATCTCCAAAACTGTTTTTT CASSRTEGSPKLFF
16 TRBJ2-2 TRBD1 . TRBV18 TGTGCCAGCTCACCACCGAGGACAGGAATAACCGGGGAGCTGTTTTTT CASSPPRTGITGELFF
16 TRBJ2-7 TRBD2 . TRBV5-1 TGCGCCAGCAGCTTTGGGGCAGGACTAGCGGGGGAAGAGCAGTACTTC CASSFGAGLAGEEQYF
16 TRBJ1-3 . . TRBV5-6 TGTGCCAGCAGCCCAAGAGAGGGTTTCGGTGGAAACACCATATATTTT CASSPREGFGGNTIYF
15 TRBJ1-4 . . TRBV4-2 TGTGCCAGCAGCCAAGGAACTGGAACTAATGAAAAACTGTTTTTT CASSQGTGTNEKLFF
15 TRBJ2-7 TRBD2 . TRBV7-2 TGTGCCAGCAGCTTGGACACTAGCGCCTACTACGAGCAGTACTTC CASSLDTSAYYEQYF
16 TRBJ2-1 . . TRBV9 TGTGCCAGCAGCTTTAACAGCCTAAGCTCCTACAATGAGCAGTTCTTC CASSFNSLSSYNEQFF
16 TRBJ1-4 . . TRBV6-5 TGTGCCAGCAGTTACTCGGTGGCGGAACTAAATGAAAAACTGTTTTTT CASSYSVAELNEKLFF
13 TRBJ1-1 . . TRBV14 TGTGCCAGCAGCCAAGATCTTCACACTGAAGCTTTCTTT CASSQDLHTEAFF
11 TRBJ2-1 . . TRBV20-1 TGCAGTGCTAGAACTCTTAATGAGCAGTTCTTC CSARTLNEQFF
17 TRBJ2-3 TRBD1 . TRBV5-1 TGCGCCAGCAGCTTGGACCGGACAGGGGGGAGCACAGATACGCAGTATTTT CASSLDRTGGSTDTQYF
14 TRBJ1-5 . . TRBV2 TGTGCCAGCAGTGTGATGGGCACAAATCAGCCCCAGCATTTT CASSVMGTNQPQHF
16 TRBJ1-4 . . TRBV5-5 TGTGCCAGCAGCTCGCCCCCGGGGCCGGGGGGTGAAAAACTGTTTTTT CASSSPPGPGGEKLFF
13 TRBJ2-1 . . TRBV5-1 TGCGCCAGCAGCCCCGGTCCGGGCAATGAGCAGTTCTTC CASSPGPGNEQFF
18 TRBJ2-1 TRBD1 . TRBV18 TGTGCCAGCTCACAGGACAGGGCTAACCCCATTACCTACAATGAGCAGTTCTTC CASSQDRANPITYNEQFF
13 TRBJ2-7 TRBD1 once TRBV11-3 TGTGCCAGCAGCCCGGGACAGGGATACGAGCAGTACTTC CASSPGQGYEQYF
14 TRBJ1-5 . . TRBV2 TGTGCCAGCAGTGTCGCACTGATCAATCAGCCCCAGCATTTT CASSVALINQPQHF
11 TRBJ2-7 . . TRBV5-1 TGCGCCAGCAGCTCCTCCTCCGAGCAGTACTTC CASSSSSEQYF
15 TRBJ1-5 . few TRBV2 TGTGCCAGCAGTGTTACAGTGGATAGCAATCAGCCCCAGCATTTT CASSVTVDSNQPQHF
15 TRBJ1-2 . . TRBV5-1 TGCGCCAGCAGCTTGGGAGGGGACTTTCCGCGCGGCTACACCTTC CASSLGGDFPRGYTF
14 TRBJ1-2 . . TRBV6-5 TGTGCCAGCACCAGGCAGGCAGCTAACTATGGCTACACCTTC CASTRQAANYGYTF
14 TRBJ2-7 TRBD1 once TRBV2 TGTGCCAGCAGTCTTCGGACAGGGTTTGGCGAGCAGTACTTC CASSLRTGFGEQYF
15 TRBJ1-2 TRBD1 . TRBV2 TGTGCCAGCAGTGAAGCGATGCAGGGGGCAGACGGCTACACCTTC CASSEAMQGADGYTF
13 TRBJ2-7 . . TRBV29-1 TGCAGCGTTGAAGAAGAGGGAGGTTACGAGCAGTACTTC CSVEEEGGYEQYF
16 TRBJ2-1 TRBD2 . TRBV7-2 TGTGCCAGCAGCACCGGACTAGCGGGGGTTCGCAATGAGCAGTTCTTC CASSTGLAGVRNEQFF
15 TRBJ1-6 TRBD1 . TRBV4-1 TGCGCCAGCAGCCAAAGGACAGGGGGGGATTCACCCCTCCACTTT CASSQRTGGDSPLHF
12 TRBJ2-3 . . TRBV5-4 TGTGCCAGCAGCGTTGAATTGGAGACGCAGTATTTT CASSVELETQYF
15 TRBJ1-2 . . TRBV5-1 TGCGCCAGCAGCCCGACCGGGACTCATAACTATGGCTACACCTTC CASSPTGTHNYGYTF
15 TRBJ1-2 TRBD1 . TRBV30 TGTGCCTGGAGTGTAGGAGGACAGGGTTTTTATGGCTACACCTTC CAWSVGGQGFYGYTF